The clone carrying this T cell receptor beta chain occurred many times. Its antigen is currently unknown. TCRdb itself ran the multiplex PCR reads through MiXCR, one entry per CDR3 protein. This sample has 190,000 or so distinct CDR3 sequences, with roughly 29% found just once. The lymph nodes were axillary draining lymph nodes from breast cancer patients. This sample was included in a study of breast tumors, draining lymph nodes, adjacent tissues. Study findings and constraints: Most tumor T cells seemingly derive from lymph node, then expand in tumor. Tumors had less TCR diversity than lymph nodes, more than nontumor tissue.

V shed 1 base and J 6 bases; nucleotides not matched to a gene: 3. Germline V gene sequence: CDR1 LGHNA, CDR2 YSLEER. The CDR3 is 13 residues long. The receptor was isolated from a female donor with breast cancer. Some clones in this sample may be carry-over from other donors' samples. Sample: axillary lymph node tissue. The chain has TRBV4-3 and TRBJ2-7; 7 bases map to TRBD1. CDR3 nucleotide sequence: TGCGCCAGCAGCCAAGTGACAGGGACCGAGCAGTACTTC. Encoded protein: CASSQVTGTEQYF.